What follows are 7 T cell receptor beta chains derived from one specimen sequenced in a study of T cells after yellow fever vaccination (dated by TCRdb to between 2017 and 2020). The library was prepared using 5' RACE. The run used an Illumina HiSeq 2500. TCRdb passed the public sequencing reads through fastp at Q25 and MiXCR, retaining productive beta sequences. One record per CDR3 amino acid sequence lists the most common genes and DNA. The sample table contains roughly 520,000 distinct CDR3 sequences; only one count was recorded for 20% to 25% of them. 16% of the sample belongs to the ten largest clones. The sample's treatment or condition, from its label and the paper: live attenuated yellow fever vaccine strain. This specimen was PBMCs, taken 20 to 25 days after the first yellow fever vaccination. The origin of the receptors is a man younger than 35 who received the YFV17D yellow fever vaccine.

In nucleotides, the CDR3 is TGTGCCAGCAGCGTAGAAACAGGCTCCTACGAGCAGTACTTC. This gives the protein CASSVETGSYEQYF. V usage is TRBV9 and J usage is TRBJ2-7; the D gene is possibly TRBD1 (5 bases). Deletions cut 0 bases from V and 0 bases from J, with 7 bases between. CDR3 length: 14 residues. CDR1 and CDR2 (germline): SGDLS, YYNGEE.

This clonotype came up a few times. This chain connects TRBV7-2 to TRBJ2-1, with D tentatively TRBD1 (6 bases). From germline, CDR1 is SGHTA and CDR2 FQGNSA. Trimming left V 4 bases short and J 3 bases short, with 16 bases between. The CDR3 loop spans 16 amino acids. This chain's CDR3 is CASSYRQDMVYNEQFF. The CDR3 DNA follows: TGTGCCAGCAGCTACCGACAGGACATGGTCTACAATGAGCAGTTCTTC.

The chain has TRBV7-9 and TRBJ2-1; the D gene could be TRBD1 or TRBD2 (6 bases each). Germline CDR1 reads SEHNR; CDR2 reads FQNEAQ (reference sequence). CDR3 size: 15 residues. The ends were cut back, 4 bases at V and 10 bases at J, with 20 bases in the middle. CDR3 sequence: CASSSRGGGPREQFF. CDR3 in DNA: TGTGCCAGCAGCTCACGAGGGGGAGGCCCCAGAGAGCAGTTCTTC. Looking up the rest from reference TRBV7-9 and TRBJ2-1 gives the full variable domain: DTGVSQNPRHKITKRGQNVTFRCDPISEHNRLYWYRQTLGQGPEFLTYFQNEAQLEKSRLLSDRFSAERPKGSFSTLEIQRTEQGDSAMYLCASSSRGGGPREQFFGPGTRLTVL.

This chain uses TRBV7-2 with TRBJ2-6; 8 bases are a match to TRBD1. Germline V gene data show CDR1 as SGHTA and CDR2 as FQGNSA. Unmatched junction bases numbered 5, after V lost 5 bases and J lost 2 bases. The CDR3 contains 16 residues. The CDR3 loop is CASSPGGVTGANVLTF. The DNA of the CDR3 is TGTGCCAGCAGCCCAGGGGGCGTCACTGGGGCCAACGTCCTGACTTTC.

This clonotype was detected a few times. V gene TRBV4-3 combines with J gene TRBJ2-3; either TRBD1 or TRBD2 may fit D (5 bases each). Germline CDR1 is LGHNA and CDR2 is YSLEER. The CDR3 is 16 residues long. V was shortened by 3 bases and J by 1 base, with 14 bases between the two germline ends. Written as DNA, the CDR3 is TGCGCCAGCAGCCACCCGGGGACGCCTGGCACAGATACGCAGTATTTT. Translated, it gives CASSHPGTPGTDTQYF.

The V gene is TRBV5-8, the J gene TRBJ2-1, with D hard to call. This CDR3 spans 15 amino acids. CDR1 and CDR2 (germline): SGHTS, YDEGEE. V was clipped by 3 bases and J by 5 bases, with 15 bases between them. The DNA of the CDR3 is TGTGCCAGCAGCTCCTTAACAACCGAGCACAATGAGCAGTTCTTC. The encoded protein is CASSSLTTEHNEQFF.

In its sample, this clonotype was seen a few times. The DNA of the CDR3 is TGTGCCAGCAGGGGGGCCGCCGGGACTGAAGCTTTCTTT. As protein: CASRGAAGTEAFF. The V and J genes are TRBV7-2 and TRBJ1-1, with D possibly TRBD1 on 6 matching bases. The CDR3 runs 13 residues. Deletions cut 6 bases from V and 5 bases from J, with 13 bases between. From germline, CDR1 is SGHTA and CDR2 FQGNSA.